A single sample gave rise to the 14 T cell receptor beta chains below, sequenced in a study of shared clonotypes between healthy human individuals. CD45RO-negative, CCR7-selected cells formed the naive CD8 fraction, which excluded terminally differentiated effector memory CD45RA+ cells. The repertoire was sequenced with immunoSEQ multiplex PCR; TCRdb's copy has only in-frame clones and lacks some. The sample shows about 680,000 clones, 90% to 95% of them seen only once. Material for sequencing was naive CD8+ T cells sorted from blood. All receptors come from a man aged 25 to 40 in good health.

The gene calls are TRBV7-3 and TRBJ2-1, with D unresolved. This CDR3 is 15 amino acids long. The V end lost 5 bases, the J end lost 6 bases, and 17 bases lay between the germline ends. The germline gives CDR1 SGHTA, CDR2 FQGTGA. CDR3 protein: CASSNRVEAGNEQFF. The DNA of the CDR3 is TGTGCCAGCAGCAACCGAGTTGAGGCAGGCAATGAGCAGTTCTTC.

The rearrangement joins TRBV28 to TRBJ1-3, with a possible D match to TRBD1 (6 bases). Trimming took 9 bases from V and 1 from J, leaving 19 bases between them. Per germline, CDR1 MDHEN and CDR2 SYDVKM. This CDR3 has 16 amino acids. CDR3 sequence reads: CASDMGEGGSGNTIYF. In DNA, the CDR3 is TGTGCCAGTGATATGGGGGAGGGGGGATCTGGAAACACCATATATTTT.

The J gene is TRBJ2-6, the V gene TRBV9; D not resolved. CDR3 size: 14 residues. The germline V gene has CDR1 SGDLS and CDR2 YYNGEE. Trimming pared 6 bases from V and 1 base from J, leaving 8 bases between. CDR3 DNA: TGTGCCAGCACCGGTGGATCTGGGGCCAACGTCCTGACTTTC. Amino acids: CASTGGSGANVLTF.

The V and J genes are TRBV4-2 and TRBJ2-1; 11 nucleotides agree with TRBD2. J lost 5 bases, V lost 2 bases, and 5 bases had no gene match. The CDR3 length is 16 residues. Germline V gene data show CDR1 as LGHNA and CDR2 as YNFKEQ. DNA for the CDR3: TGTGCCAGCAGCCAAACGGGACTAGCGGTTAACAATGAGCAGTTCTTC. Its protein product is CASSQTGLAVNNEQFF.

V usage is TRBV18 and J usage is TRBJ2-7, with D perhaps TRBD1 or TRBD2 (5 bases each). Trimming stripped 3 bases from V and 3 bases from J, with 9 bases between. Looked up from germline, CDR1 is KGHSH and CDR2 is LQKENI. The CDR3 is 13 amino acids. The CDR3 coding sequence is TGTGCCAGCTCACCCGGGGACGGCTACGAGCAGTACTTC. Protein sequence: CASSPGDGYEQYF.

This chain joins TRBV28 and TRBJ2-2, with D possibly TRBD1 on 6 matching bases. The CDR3 consists of 15 residues. CDR1 MDHEN and CDR2 SYDVKM come from the germline V gene. The ends were cut back, 6 bases at V and 0 bases at J, with 11 bases in the middle. The chain's CDR3 is CASSRGQSNTGELFF. CDR3 DNA sequence: TGTGCCAGCAGCCGTGGACAGTCGAACACCGGGGAGCTGTTTTTT. Supplemented by reference TRBV28 and TRBJ2-2, the full variable domain reads DVKVTQSSRYLVKRTGEKVFLECVQDMDHENMFWYRQDPGLGLRLIYFSYDVKMKEKGDIPEGYSVSREKKERFSLILESASTNQTSMYLCASSRGQSNTGELFFGEGSRLTVL.

Comment on this clone: An end of the junction does not agree with germline; a read error may underlie this. The J gene is TRBJ2-7, the V gene TRBV5-1; 8 nucleotides agree with TRBD2. The CDR3 spans 15 residues. CDR1 is SGHRS and CDR2 is YFSETQ in the germline V gene. The chain's CDR3 is CASSLVGDTAGDTHF. CDR3 nucleotide sequence: TGCGCCAGCAGCTTGGTGGGGGACACAGCGGGAGACACCCACTTC.

J is TRBJ1-1 and V is TRBV7-2; the D gene is possibly TRBD1 (6 bases). In germline, CDR1 is SGHTA, CDR2 FQGNSA. V was cut by 1 base and J by 1 base, with 16 bases left in between. This CDR3 has 17 amino acids. This CDR3 reads CASSLGPTGSGNTEAFF. The CDR3 DNA is TGTGCCAGCAGCTTAGGTCCTACAGGGTCGGGGAACACTGAAGCTTTCTTT. The full variable domain, rest sourced from reference TRBV7-2 and TRBJ1-1, is GAGVSQSPSNKVTEKGKDVELRCDPISGHTALYWYRQSLGQGLEFLIYFQGNSAPDKSGLPSDRFSAERTGGSVSTLTIQRTQQEDSAVYLCASSLGPTGSGNTEAFFGQGTRLTVV.

The V call is TRBV11-2, the J call TRBJ1-1, with a weak D call TRBD1 (5 bases). CDR3 length equals 15 residues. Germline CDR1 and CDR2: SGHAT and FQNNGV. Deletions cut 0 bases from V and 1 base from J, with 9 bases between. Written as DNA, the CDR3 is TGTGCCAGCAGCTTAGATCGGGGCCGGAACACTGAAGCTTTCTTT. It codes for CASSLDRGRNTEAFF.

The gene calls are TRBV4-1 and TRBJ2-7; perhaps TRBD2 as D (5 bases). There are 15 residues in the CDR3. From germline, CDR1 is MGHRA and CDR2 YSYEKL. With 2 bases removed from V and 2 bases from J, the gap between germline ends came to 13 bases. The CDR3 loop reads CASSQQTGTPYEQYF. For the CDR3, the DNA is TGCGCCAGCAGCCAACAGACGGGAACCCCCTACGAGCAGTACTTC.

The chain joins TRBV10-3 to TRBJ1-1; D is ambiguous. The CDR3 sequence is 12 residues long. Germline V gene lookup returns CDR1 ENHRY and CDR2 SYGVKD. Deletions cut 10 bases from V and 0 bases from J, with 9 bases between. The CDR3 loop reads CATRRMNTEAFF. The CDR3 DNA reads as TGTGCCACACGACGGATGAACACTGAAGCTTTCTTT.

V usage is TRBV28 and J usage is TRBJ2-7, with a tentative D call TRBD2 (5 bases). Germline V gene lookup returns CDR1 MDHEN and CDR2 SYDVKM. The CDR3 spans 16 residues. The V and J ends lost 7 bases and 0 bases respectively, with 19 bases between them. Here the CDR3 DNA reads TGTGCCAGCACCTCAACGGGGAAGGTTCCCTCCTACGAGCAGTACTTC. This encodes CASTSTGKVPSYEQYF.

The chain recombines TRBV15 with TRBJ2-5, with a weak D call TRBD1 (5 bases). Germline lookup yields CDR1 LNHNV and CDR2 YYDKDF (reference sequence). V was pared by 2 bases and J by 1 base, with 14 bases between. This CDR3 contains 16 residues. CDR3 nucleotide sequence: TGTGCCACCAGCAGAAAAAGACAGACCGTCCAAGAGACCCAGTACTTC. Its translation: CATSRKRQTVQETQYF. Together with reference TRBV15 and TRBJ2-5, the CDR3 gives the full variable domain: DAMVIQNPRYQVTQFGKPVTLSCSQTLNHNVMYWYQQKSSQAPKLLFHYYDKDFNNEADTPDNFQSRRPNTSFCFLDIRSPGLGDTAMYLCATSRKRQTVQETQYFGPGTRLLVL.

The CDR3, as DNA: TGTGCCAGCAGTTCCAGGGTTCTTGAAGCTTTCTTT. Its protein is CASSSRVLEAFF. This chain connects TRBV28 to TRBJ1-1, with a weak D call TRBD1 (5 bases). Germline loops: CDR1 MDHEN, CDR2 SYDVKM. Trimming took 4 bases from V and 7 from J, leaving 10 bases between them. This CDR3 region has 12 residues.